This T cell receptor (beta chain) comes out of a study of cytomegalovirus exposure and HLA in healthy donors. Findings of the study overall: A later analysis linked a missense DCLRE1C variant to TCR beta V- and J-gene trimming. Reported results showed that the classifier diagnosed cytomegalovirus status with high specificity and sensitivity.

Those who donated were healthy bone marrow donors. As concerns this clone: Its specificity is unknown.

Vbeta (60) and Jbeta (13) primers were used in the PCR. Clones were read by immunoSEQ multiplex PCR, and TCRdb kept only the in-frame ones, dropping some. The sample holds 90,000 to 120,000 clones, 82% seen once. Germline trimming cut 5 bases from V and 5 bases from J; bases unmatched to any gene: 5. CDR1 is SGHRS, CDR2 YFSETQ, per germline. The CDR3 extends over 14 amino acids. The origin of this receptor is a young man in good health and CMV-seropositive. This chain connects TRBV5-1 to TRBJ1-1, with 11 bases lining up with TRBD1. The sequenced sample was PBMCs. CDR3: CASSGTGGGTEAFF. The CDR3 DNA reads TGCGCCAGCAGTGGGACAGGGGGAGGGACTGAAGCTTTCTTT. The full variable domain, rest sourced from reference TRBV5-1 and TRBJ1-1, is KAGVTQTPRYLIKTRGQQVTLSCSPISGHRSVSWYQQTPGQGLQFLFEYFSETQRNKGNFPGRFSGRQFSNSRSEMNVSTLELGDSALYLCASSGTGGGTEAFFGQGTRLTVV.